The rows below give T cell receptor beta chains drawn from one sample of a study of cytomegalovirus exposure and HLA in healthy donors. The method was immunoSEQ multiplex PCR; TCRdb's version includes in-frame clones alone and lacks a portion of them. The sample consists of 160,000 or so clones, less than 85% of them appearing once. Source material: PBMCs. The receptors here all came from a man aged 35-49 years in good health and CMV-seronegative. Each CDR3 is given with its conserved first and last residue.

>TRBV4-3|TRBJ1-4
CASSQVDSREKLFF
>TRBV19|TRBJ2-7
CASSVRGGLPAYEQYF
>TRBV19|TRBJ2-3
CASSDSALPPTDTQYF
>TRBV18|TRBJ2-1
CASSPPGGGRNEQFF
>TRBV5-4|TRBJ2-1
CASSFDLSSYNEQFF
>TRBV29-1|TRBJ2-7
CSAGDRGYEQYF
>TRBV9|TRBJ1-3
CASSVVPGAGNTIYF
>TRBV7-2|TRBJ2-7
CASSLARGEQYF
>TRBV9|TRBJ2-5
CASSGTPQETQYF
>TRBV6-5|TRBJ2-7
CASSPGTSREQYF
>TRBV29-1|TRBJ2-1
CSAGGRQHNEQFF
>TRBV27|TRBJ1-4
CASSLSLGGDVTNEKLFF
>TRBV6-1|TRBJ2-2
CASSEVQGHTGELFF
>TRBV11-1|TRBJ2-7
CASSGRASSYEQYF
>TRBV11-3|TRBJ2-7
CASSLHGTGAYEQYF
>TRBV4-3|TRBJ1-1
CASSQDLGLFSEAFF
>TRBV25-1|TRBJ2-1
CASNPRAGNEQFF
>TRBV29-1|TRBJ2-7
CSVGRGAYEQYF
>TRBV19|TRBJ2-3
CASSMIGAGRTDTQYF
>TRBV5-1|TRBJ2-1
CASSTRTAYNEQFF